The clone carrying this TCR beta chain was counted many times. Its antigen is unidentified. The data stem from a study of regulatory T cells in long-lasting Graves disease. Regarding the study as a whole: Whereas new patients shared about 980 public clonotypes, persistent patients shared more, at 2,741.

Trimming pared 1 base from V and 6 bases from J, leaving 12 bases between. Germline CDR1 is GTSNPN and CDR2 is SVGIG (reference sequence). There are 13 residues in the CDR3. The time point here: newly diagnosed GD, antithyroid drugs for less than 3 months. There was RNA extracted from PBMCs, and the TCR library was made from it. Both iRepertoire HTBI primers and Arm-PCR of CDR3 regions were used to build the TCR beta libraries. TCRdb called the multiplex PCR reads again in MiXCR, with one record for every CDR3 protein. The data show fewer than 350,000 distinct CDR3 sequences, with about a sixth seen just once and around 36% held by the top ten.

This receptor was identified in a female donor with Graves disease. Sequences were derived from peripheral blood mononuclear cells (PBMCs), sampled at new diagnosis, from a patient treated with antithyroid drugs. The chain uses TRBV30 and TRBJ1-1, with D unresolved. The CDR3 DNA is TGTGCCTGGAGTGGAATCCAGGTTGCTGAAGCTTTCTTT. This encodes CAWSGIQVAEAFF.